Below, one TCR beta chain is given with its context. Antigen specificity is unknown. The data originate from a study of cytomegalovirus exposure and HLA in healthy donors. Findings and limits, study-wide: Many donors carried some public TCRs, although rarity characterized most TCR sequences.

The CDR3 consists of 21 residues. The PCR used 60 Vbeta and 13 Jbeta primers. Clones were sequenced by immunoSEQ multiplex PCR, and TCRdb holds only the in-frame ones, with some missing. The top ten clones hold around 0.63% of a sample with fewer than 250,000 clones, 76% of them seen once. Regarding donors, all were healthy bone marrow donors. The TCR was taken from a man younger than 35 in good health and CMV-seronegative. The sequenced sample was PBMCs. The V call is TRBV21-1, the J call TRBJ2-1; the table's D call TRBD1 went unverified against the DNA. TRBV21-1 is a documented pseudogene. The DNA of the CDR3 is TGTGCCAGCAGCAAATCTGTCCAAGGGACAGGGCCTTTTCTCTCTTACAATGAGCAGTTCTTC. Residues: CASSKSVQGTGPFLSYNEQFF.